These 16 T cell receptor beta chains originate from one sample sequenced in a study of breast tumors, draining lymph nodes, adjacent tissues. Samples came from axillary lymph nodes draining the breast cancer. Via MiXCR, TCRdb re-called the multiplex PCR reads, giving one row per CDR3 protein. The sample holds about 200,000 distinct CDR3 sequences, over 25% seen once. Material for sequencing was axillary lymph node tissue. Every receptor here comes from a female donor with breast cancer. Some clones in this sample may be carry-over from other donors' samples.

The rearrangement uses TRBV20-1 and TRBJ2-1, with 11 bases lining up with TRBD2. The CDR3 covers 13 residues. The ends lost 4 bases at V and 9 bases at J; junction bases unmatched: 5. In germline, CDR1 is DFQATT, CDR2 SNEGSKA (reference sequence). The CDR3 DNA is TGCAGTGCTACACTAGCGGGAGTGAGTGAGCAGTTCTTC. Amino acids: CSATLAGVSEQFF.

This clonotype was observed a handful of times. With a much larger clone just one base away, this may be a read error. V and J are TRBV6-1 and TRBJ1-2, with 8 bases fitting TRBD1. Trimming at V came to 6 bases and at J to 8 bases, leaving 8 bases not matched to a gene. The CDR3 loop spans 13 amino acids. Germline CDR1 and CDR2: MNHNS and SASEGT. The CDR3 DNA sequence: TGTGCCAGCAGCCAGGACAGGGCTGACGGCTACACCTTC. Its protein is CASSQDRADGYTF.

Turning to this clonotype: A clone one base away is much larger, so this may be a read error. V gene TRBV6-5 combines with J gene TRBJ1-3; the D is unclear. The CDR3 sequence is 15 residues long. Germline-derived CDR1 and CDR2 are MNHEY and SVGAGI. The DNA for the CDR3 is TGTGCCAGCAGTCACTCGAAAAGGAGTGGAAACACCATATATTTT. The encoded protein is CASSHSKRSGNTIYF.

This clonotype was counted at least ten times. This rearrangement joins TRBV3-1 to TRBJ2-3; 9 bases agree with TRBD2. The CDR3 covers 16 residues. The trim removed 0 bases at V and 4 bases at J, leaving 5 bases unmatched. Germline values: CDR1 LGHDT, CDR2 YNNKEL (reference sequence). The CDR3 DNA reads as TGTGCCAGCAGCCAAGAGAGGAGCGGGAGGTCAGATACGCAGTATTTT. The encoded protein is CASSQERSGRSDTQYF.

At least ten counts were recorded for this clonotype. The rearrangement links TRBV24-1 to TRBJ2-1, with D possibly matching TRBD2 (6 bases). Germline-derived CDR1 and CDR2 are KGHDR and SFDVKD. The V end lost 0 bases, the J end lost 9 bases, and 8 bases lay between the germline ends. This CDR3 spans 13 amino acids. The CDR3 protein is CATSDLRRGEQFF. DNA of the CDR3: TGTGCCACCAGTGATTTGAGGCGGGGTGAGCAGTTCTTC.

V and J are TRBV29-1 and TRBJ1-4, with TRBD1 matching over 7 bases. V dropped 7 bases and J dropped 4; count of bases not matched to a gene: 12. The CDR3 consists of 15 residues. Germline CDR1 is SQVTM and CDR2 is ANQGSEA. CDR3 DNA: TGCAGCGCCTCCGGTCAGGGGGGGGGTAATGAAAAACTGTTTTTT. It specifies CSASGQGGGNEKLFF.

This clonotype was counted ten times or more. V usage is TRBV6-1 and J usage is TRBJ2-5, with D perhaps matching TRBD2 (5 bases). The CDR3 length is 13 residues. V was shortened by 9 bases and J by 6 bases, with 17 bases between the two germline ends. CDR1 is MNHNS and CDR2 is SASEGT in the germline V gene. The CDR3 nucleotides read TGTGCCAGTGAGTTGGGCGGGCGAAAGACCCAGTACTTC. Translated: CASELGGRKTQYF.

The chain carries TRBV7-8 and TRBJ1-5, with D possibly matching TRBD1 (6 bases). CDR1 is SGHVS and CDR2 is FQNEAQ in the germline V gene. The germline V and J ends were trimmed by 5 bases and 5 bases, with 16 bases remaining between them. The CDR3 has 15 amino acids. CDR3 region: CASSPTSGGHQPQHF. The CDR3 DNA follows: TGTGCCAGCAGCCCAACTAGCGGGGGGCATCAGCCCCAGCATTTT.

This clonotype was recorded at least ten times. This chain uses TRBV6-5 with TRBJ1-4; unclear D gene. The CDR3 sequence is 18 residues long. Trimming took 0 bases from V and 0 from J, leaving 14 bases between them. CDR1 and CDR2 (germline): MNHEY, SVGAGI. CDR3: CASSYSIPRGTTNEKLFF. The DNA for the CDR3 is TGTGCCAGCAGTTACTCGATTCCTCGGGGAACAACTAATGAAAAACTGTTTTTT.

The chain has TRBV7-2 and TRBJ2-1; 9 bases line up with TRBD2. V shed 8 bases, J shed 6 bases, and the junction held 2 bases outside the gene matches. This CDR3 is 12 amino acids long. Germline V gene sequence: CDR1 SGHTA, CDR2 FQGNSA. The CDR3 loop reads CASLAGVNEQFF. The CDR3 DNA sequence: TGTGCCAGCTTAGCGGGAGTCAATGAGCAGTTCTTC.

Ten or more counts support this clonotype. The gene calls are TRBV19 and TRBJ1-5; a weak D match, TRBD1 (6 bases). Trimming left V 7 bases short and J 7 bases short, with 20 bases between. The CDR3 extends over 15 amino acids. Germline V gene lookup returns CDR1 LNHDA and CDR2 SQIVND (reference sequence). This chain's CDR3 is CASTDHAGDYQPQHF. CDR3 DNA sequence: TGTGCCAGTACGGACCATGCAGGGGACTACCAGCCCCAGCATTTT.

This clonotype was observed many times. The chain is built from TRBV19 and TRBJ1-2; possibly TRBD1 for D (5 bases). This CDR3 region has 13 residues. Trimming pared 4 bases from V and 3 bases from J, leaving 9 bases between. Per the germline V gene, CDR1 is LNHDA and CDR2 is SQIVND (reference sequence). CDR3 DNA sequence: TGTGCCAGTAGTAGGGGGGTTTACTATGGCTACACCTTC. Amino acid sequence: CASSRGVYYGYTF.

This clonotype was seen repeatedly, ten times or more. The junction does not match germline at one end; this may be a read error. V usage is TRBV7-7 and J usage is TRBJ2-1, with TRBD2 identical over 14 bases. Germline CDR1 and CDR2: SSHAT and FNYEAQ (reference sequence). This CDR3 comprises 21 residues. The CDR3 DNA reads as TGTGCTAGCAGCCCCGGGACTAGCGGGGGACCTAACCCCAATTTCTACAATGAGCAGTTCTTC. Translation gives CASSPGTSGGPNPNFYNEQFF.

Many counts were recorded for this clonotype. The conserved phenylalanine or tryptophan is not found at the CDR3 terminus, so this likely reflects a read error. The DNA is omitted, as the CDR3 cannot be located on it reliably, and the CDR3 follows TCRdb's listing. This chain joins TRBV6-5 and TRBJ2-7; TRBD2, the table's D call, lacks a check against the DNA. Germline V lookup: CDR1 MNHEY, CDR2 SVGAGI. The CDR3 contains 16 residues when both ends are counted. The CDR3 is CASSYLPSWGLADPEI.

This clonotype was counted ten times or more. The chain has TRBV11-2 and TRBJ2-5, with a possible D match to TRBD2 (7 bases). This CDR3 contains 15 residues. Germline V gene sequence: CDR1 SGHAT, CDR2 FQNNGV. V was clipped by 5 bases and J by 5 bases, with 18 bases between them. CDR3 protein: CASSPRGAGEETQYF. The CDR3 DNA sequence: TGTGCCAGCAGCCCCCGGGGGGCAGGGGAGGAGACCCAGTACTTC.

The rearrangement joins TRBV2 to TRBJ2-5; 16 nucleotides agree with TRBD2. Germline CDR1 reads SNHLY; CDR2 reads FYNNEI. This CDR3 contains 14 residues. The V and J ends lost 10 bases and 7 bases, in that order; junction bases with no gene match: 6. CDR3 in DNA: TGTGCCACGGGACTAGCGGGGGGGGGAGGGACCCAGTACTTC. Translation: CATGLAGGGGTQYF.